Presented here are 24 T cell receptor beta chains from one specimen sequenced in a study of T-cell memory formation after mild COVID-19. TCRdb analysed the 5' RACE reads with MiXCR anew, one entry per CDR3 protein. The repertoire includes over 350,000 distinct CDR3 sequences, approximately 24% of them detected once, and about 10% sits in the top ten. The sequenced sample consisted of PBMCs or a T cell subset sorted from them (not recorded which). The receptor set was obtained from an adult woman who had mild COVID-19 (a few samples of this study predate the infection). Cell type and time point are not known.

The table lists this clonotype with a few counts. The J gene is TRBJ2-1, the V gene TRBV15; 8 nucleotides align to TRBD2. This CDR3 has 15 amino acids. Germline V gene data show CDR1 as LNHNV and CDR2 as YYDKDF (reference sequence). V dropped 4 bases and J dropped 4; count of bases not matched to a gene: 6. The CDR3 coding sequence is TGTGCCACCAGCAATACAGCGGGGGCTTACAATGAGCAGTTCTTC. Amino acid sequence: CATSNTAGAYNEQFF.

V usage is TRBV11-1 and J usage is TRBJ2-1, with no clear D. V was trimmed by 5 bases and J by 0 bases, leaving 11 bases between them. Germline-derived CDR1 and CDR2 are SGHAT and FQDESV (reference sequence). The CDR3 is 15 amino acids. CDR3 in amino acids: CASSIYQSSYNEQFF. The CDR3 bases are TGTGCCAGCAGCATATACCAGAGCTCCTACAATGAGCAGTTCTTC.

The chain carries TRBV7-2 and TRBJ2-3; maybe TRBD2 (5 bases). The V and J ends lost 2 bases and 4 bases respectively, with 13 bases between them. CDR1 and CDR2 from the germline V gene are SGHTA and FQGNSA. This CDR3 is built from 15 residues. The CDR3 DNA reads as TGTGCCAGCAGCTTATTTAGCGACAACCCAGATACGCAGTATTTT. The encoded protein is CASSLFSDNPDTQYF.

This clonotype has a handful of counts. The genes are TRBV4-1 and TRBJ1-4; D gene uncertain. Germline lookup yields CDR1 MGHRA and CDR2 YSYEKL. With 1 base removed from V and 6 bases from J, the gap between germline ends came to 3 bases. The length of the CDR3 is 12 residues. CDR3 amino acids: CASSQGDEKLFF. The CDR3 DNA reads as TGCGCCAGCAGCCAAGGGGATGAAAAACTGTTTTTT.

This chain links TRBV12-3 or TRBV12-4 with TRBJ1-6; D uncertain. V was pared by 0 bases and J by 9 bases, with 12 bases between. The CDR3 has 15 residues. The CDR3 protein is CASSLAGVVISPLHF. The CDR3 DNA reads as TGTGCCAGCAGTTTAGCCGGGGTGGTAATTTCACCCCTCCACTTT.

Many counts were recorded for this clonotype. The chain has TRBV30 and TRBJ1-3; 7 bases align to TRBD1. The V and J ends lost 8 bases and 0 bases, in that order; junction bases with no gene match: 7. The CDR3 consists of 14 residues. CDR1 and CDR2 (germline): GTSNPN, SVGIG (reference sequence). The CDR3 DNA follows: TGTGCCGTACAACAGGGGACCTCTGGAAACACCATATATTTT. This gives the protein CAVQQGTSGNTIYF. The full variable domain, in which reference TRBV30 and TRBJ1-3 provide the parts outside the CDR3, is SQTIHQWPATLVQPVGSPLSLECTVEGTSNPNLYWYRQAAGRGLQLLFYSVGIGQISSEVPQNLSASRPQDRQFILSSKKLLLSDSGFYLCAVQQGTSGNTIYFGEGSWLTVV.

This clonotype came up many times. This chain connects TRBV5-1 to TRBJ1-5; D call uncertain. Germline values: CDR1 SGHRS, CDR2 YFSETQ. Trimming stripped 1 base from V and 4 bases from J, with 6 bases between. This CDR3 has 13 amino acids. CDR3 in DNA: TGCGCCAGCAGCTTGACGACAAATCAGCCCCAGCATTTT. Encoded protein: CASSLTTNQPQHF.

This clonotype was seen only a few times. J is TRBJ2-5 and V is TRBV4-1; D is perhaps TRBD2 (7 bases). V lost 1 base and J 5 bases, leaving 17 bases between the germline ends. The germline CDR1 and CDR2 sequences are MGHRA and YSYEKL. The CDR3 has 16 residues. This CDR3 reads CASSQVGGGAEETQYF. The DNA of the CDR3 is TGCGCCAGCAGCCAAGTTGGTGGGGGGGCCGAGGAGACCCAGTACTTC.

This clonotype was observed a handful of times. The chain uses TRBV12-3 or TRBV12-4 and TRBJ2-2; possibly TRBD1 for D (6 bases). Deletions cut 6 bases from V and 2 bases from J, with 10 bases between. CDR3 length: 14 amino acids. CDR3 bases: TGTGCCAGCAGGGACAGATCAAACACCGGGGAGCTGTTTTTT. Protein product: CASRDRSNTGELFF.

This clonotype was seen only a few times. The rearrangement joins TRBV5-6 to TRBJ2-7, with 11 bases aligning to TRBD2. CDR1 SGHDT and CDR2 YYEEEE come from the germline V gene. V trimming: 4 bases; J trimming: 2 bases; junction bases outside the gene matches: 2. This CDR3 has 14 amino acids. The CDR3 region has the DNA TGTGCCAGCAGCCAACTAGCGGGGGCCTACGAGCAGTACTTC. This translates into CASSQLAGAYEQYF.

V is TRBV24-1 and J is TRBJ2-7; D could derive from TRBD1 or TRBD2 (5 bases each). CDR1 and CDR2 (germline): KGHDR, SFDVKD. Trimming shortened V by 5 bases and J by 4 bases, and 20 bases separated the two germline ends. The CDR3 has 16 residues. The CDR3 spells CATSVLRDASFYEQYF. DNA for the CDR3: TGTGCCACCAGTGTCCTACGGGACGCATCATTTTACGAGCAGTACTTC.

The V gene is TRBV7-2, the J gene TRBJ1-5; D gene unclear. Germline assignment: CDR1 SGHTA and CDR2 FQGNSA. This CDR3 is built from 15 residues. V gave up 6 bases and J gave up 4 bases, with 16 bases separating them. The CDR3 DNA reads as TGTGCCAGCAGGCCAGACGGCTTGGGGAATCAGCCCCAGCATTTT. Translated, it gives CASRPDGLGNQPQHF.

The chain employs TRBV5-1 and TRBJ1-5, with a weak D call TRBD1 (6 bases). Germline-derived CDR1 and CDR2 are SGHRS and YFSETQ. CDR3 length: 16 residues. The V and J ends lost 0 bases and 0 bases respectively, with 10 bases between them. Here the CDR3 reads CASSLVGGYSNQPQHF. Here the CDR3 DNA reads TGCGCCAGCAGCTTGGTTGGGGGCTATAGCAATCAGCCCCAGCATTTT.

V and J are TRBV12-3 or TRBV12-4 and TRBJ2-1, with TRBD1 as a possible D gene (6 bases). V lost 5 bases, J lost 6 bases, and 14 bases lay in between. This CDR3 spans 14 amino acids. The CDR3 spells CASSPPSQGNEQFF. DNA of the CDR3: TGTGCCAGCAGTCCCCCTTCACAGGGCAATGAGCAGTTCTTC.

The chain recombines TRBV5-6 with TRBJ1-2, with 8 bases that match TRBD1. The germline V gene encodes CDR1 SGHDT and CDR2 YYEEEE. V lost 9 bases to trimming and J lost 4 bases; unmatched junction nucleotides: 11. There are 14 residues in the CDR3. The DNA for the CDR3 is TGTGCCACCGCCGGGACAGGACAAATCTATGGCTACACCTTC. This sequence encodes CATAGTGQIYGYTF. The complete variable domain, with remaining parts taken from reference TRBV5-6 and TRBJ1-2, reads DAGVTQSPTHLIKTRGQQVTLRCSPKSGHDTVSWYQQALGQGPQFIFQYYEEEERQRGNFPDRFSGHQFPNYSSELNVNALLLGDSALYLCATAGTGQIYGYTFGSGTRLTVV.

This clonotype has a handful of counts. CDR3 in amino acids: CASSALIGSGQETQYF. In DNA form, the CDR3 reads TGTGCCAGCAGTGCTCTAATCGGGTCAGGCCAAGAGACCCAGTACTTC. V and J are TRBV25-1 and TRBJ2-5; D unclear. Trimming pared 4 bases from V and 1 base from J, leaving 16 bases between. The CDR3 covers 16 residues. Germline V CDR1 and CDR2: MGHDK, SYGVNS.

In DNA, the CDR3 is TGTGCCACCAGGCAGCTAGGGGAGACCCAGTACTTC. It encodes CATRQLGETQYF. The rearrangement joins TRBV24-1 to TRBJ2-5; D is unresolved. This CDR3 contains 12 residues. Germline V gene lookup returns CDR1 KGHDR and CDR2 SFDVKD. The V end was cut by 7 bases, the J end by 5 bases, with 10 bases between.

This clonotype was detected only a few times. The V and J genes are TRBV12-3 or TRBV12-4 and TRBJ2-3; D is unclear. There are 14 residues in the CDR3. Trimming took 2 bases from V and 4 from J, leaving 10 bases between them. CDR3 bases: TGTGCCAGCAGTTTAAGACGGAGCGCAGATACGCAGTATTTT. It codes for CASSLRRSADTQYF.

This CDR3 is CASSPTQGVSYGYTF. CDR3 DNA: TGTGCCAGCAGCCCGACGCAGGGTGTAAGCTATGGCTACACCTTC. The chain carries TRBV27 and TRBJ1-2; TRBD1 might be the D (5 bases). Germline loops: CDR1 MNHEY, CDR2 SMNVEV (reference sequence). The ends were cut back, 6 bases at V and 4 bases at J, with 18 bases in the middle. CDR3 length: 15 residues.

In its sample, this clonotype was seen a few times. This chain links TRBV6-6 with TRBJ2-7, with D maybe TRBD1 (6 bases). The V gene's germline CDR1 is MNHNY and CDR2 SVGAGI (reference sequence). The CDR3 consists of 14 residues. Trimming took off 5 bases at V and 3 bases at J, with 14 bases between the two ends. The CDR3 here is CASSPRGKNYEQYF. The CDR3 DNA sequence: TGTGCCAGCAGTCCAAGGGGGAAGAACTACGAGCAGTACTTC.

This clonotype was counted a few times. The chain combines TRBV12-3 or TRBV12-4 with TRBJ2-4, with TRBD2 as a possible D gene (5 bases). The CDR3 loop spans 15 amino acids. Trimming cost V 5 bases and J 2 bases, with 13 bases left between them. CDR3 nucleotides: TGTGCCAGCAGTAACCGAGGGAGTTCCAAAAACATTCAGTACTTC. Residues: CASSNRGSSKNIQYF.

The V and J genes are TRBV5-1 and TRBJ2-7; perhaps TRBD1 as D (6 bases). CDR1 and CDR2 (germline): SGHRS, YFSETQ. There are 15 residues in the CDR3. Trimming removed 2 bases at V and 3 bases at J, with 15 bases between. The CDR3 is CASSLTTGSLYEQYF. CDR3 DNA sequence: TGCGCCAGCAGCTTAACCACAGGGTCCCTCTACGAGCAGTACTTC.

The V call is TRBV2, the J call TRBJ2-5; 11 bases are shared with TRBD1. V lost 4 bases to trimming and J lost 5 bases; unmatched junction nucleotides: 3. This CDR3 comprises 14 residues. Germline V gene lookup returns CDR1 SNHLY and CDR2 FYNNEI. CDR3 region: CASSAGTGGETQYF. For the CDR3, the DNA is TGTGCCAGCAGTGCCGGGACAGGGGGGGAGACCCAGTACTTC.

This clonotype occurred a few times. The chain is built from TRBV5-1 and TRBJ1-5, with a tentative D call TRBD1 (5 bases). From germline, CDR1 is SGHRS and CDR2 YFSETQ. V was shortened by 4 bases and J by 4 bases, with 15 bases between the two germline ends. This CDR3 contains 15 residues. CDR3 sequence reads: CASSPDWGSNQPQHF. The DNA for the CDR3 is TGCGCCAGCAGCCCCGATTGGGGGTCAAATCAGCCCCAGCATTTT.